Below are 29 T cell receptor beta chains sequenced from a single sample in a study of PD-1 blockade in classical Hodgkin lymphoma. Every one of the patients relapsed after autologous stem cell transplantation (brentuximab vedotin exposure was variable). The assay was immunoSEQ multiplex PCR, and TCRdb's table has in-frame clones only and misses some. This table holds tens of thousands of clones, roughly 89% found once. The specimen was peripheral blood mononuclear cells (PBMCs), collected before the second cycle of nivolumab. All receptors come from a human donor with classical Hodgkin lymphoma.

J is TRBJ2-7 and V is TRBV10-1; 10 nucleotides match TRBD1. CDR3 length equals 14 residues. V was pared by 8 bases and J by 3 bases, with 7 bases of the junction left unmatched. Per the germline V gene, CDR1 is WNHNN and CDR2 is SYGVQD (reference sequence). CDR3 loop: CASSSGTGDYEQYF. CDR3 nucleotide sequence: TGCGCCAGCTCCTCCGGGACAGGGGACTACGAGCAGTACTTC.

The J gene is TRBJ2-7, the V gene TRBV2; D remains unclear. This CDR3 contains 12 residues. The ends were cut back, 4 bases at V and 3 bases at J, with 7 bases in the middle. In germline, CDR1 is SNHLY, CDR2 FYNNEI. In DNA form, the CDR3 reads TGTGCCAGCAGTGTAGGCGGCTACGAGCAGTACTTC. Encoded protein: CASSVGGYEQYF.

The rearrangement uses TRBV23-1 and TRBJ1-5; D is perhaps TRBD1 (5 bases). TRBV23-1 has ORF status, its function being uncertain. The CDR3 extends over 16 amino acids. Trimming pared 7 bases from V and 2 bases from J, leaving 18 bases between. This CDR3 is CASILPRGLGNQPQHF. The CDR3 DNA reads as TGCGCCAGCATCCTTCCTAGGGGCTTGGGCAATCAGCCCCAGCATTTT.

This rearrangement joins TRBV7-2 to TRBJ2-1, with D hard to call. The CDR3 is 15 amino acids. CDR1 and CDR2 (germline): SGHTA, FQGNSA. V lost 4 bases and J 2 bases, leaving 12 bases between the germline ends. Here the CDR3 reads CASSSLFGAYNEQFF. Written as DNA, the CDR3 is TGTGCCAGCAGCTCCCTCTTCGGAGCCTACAATGAGCAGTTCTTC.

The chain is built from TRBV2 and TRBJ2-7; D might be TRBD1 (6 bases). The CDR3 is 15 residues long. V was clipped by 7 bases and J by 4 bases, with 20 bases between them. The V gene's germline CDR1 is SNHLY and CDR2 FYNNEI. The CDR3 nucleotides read TGTGCCAGCACGAGGACAGCCGCCAATTCTTACGAGCAGTACTTC. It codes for CASTRTAANSYEQYF.

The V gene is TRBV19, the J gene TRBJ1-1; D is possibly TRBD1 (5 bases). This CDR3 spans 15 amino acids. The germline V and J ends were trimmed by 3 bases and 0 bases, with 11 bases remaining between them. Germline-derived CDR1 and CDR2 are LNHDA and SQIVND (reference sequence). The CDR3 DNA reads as TGTGCCAGTAGTATCTGGGGGAGACTGAACACTGAAGCTTTCTTT. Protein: CASSIWGRLNTEAFF.

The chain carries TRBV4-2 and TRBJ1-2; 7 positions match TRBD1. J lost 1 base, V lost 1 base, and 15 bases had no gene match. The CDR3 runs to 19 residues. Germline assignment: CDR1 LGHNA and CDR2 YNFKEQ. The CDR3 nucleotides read TGTGCCAGCAGCCAAGTACAGGGGAATTCAGGGGTGGATAACTATGGCTACACCTTC. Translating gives CASSQVQGNSGVDNYGYTF.

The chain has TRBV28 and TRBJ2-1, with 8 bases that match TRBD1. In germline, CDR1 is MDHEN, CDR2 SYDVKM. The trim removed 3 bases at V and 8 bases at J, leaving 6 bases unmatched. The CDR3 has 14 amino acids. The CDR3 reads CASSLLDRDDEQFF. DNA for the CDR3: TGTGCCAGCAGTTTGCTGGACAGGGATGATGAGCAGTTCTTC.

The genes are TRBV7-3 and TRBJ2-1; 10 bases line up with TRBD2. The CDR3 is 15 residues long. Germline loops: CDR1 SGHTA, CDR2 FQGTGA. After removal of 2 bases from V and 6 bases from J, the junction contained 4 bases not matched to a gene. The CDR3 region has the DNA TGTGCCAGCAGCTTACGACTAGCGGGTGTCAATGAGCAGTTCTTC. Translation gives CASSLRLAGVNEQFF.

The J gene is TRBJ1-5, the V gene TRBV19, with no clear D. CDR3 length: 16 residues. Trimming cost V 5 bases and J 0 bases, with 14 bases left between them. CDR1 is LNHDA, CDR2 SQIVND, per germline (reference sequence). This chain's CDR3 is CASSEIGTNSNQPQHF. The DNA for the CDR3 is TGTGCCAGTAGTGAAATTGGAACGAATAGCAATCAGCCCCAGCATTTT. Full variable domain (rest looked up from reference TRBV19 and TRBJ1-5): DGGITQSPKYLFRKEGQNVTLSCEQNLNHDAMYWYRQDPGQGLRLIYYSQIVNDFQKGDIAEGYSVSREKKESFPLTVTSAQKNPTAFYLCASSEIGTNSNQPQHFGDGTRLSIL.

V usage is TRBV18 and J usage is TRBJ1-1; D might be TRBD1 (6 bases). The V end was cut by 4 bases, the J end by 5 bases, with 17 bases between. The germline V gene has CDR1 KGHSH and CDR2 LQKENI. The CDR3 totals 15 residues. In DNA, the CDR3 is TGTGCCAGCTCACACCCCGTGGGGGCGCGGACTGAAGCTTTCTTT. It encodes CASSHPVGARTEAFF.

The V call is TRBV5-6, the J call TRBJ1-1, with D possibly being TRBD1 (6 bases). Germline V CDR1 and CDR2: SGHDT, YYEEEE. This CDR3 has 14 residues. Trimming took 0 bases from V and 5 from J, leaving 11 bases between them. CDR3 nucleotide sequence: TGTGCCAGCAGCTTGGAGGGGGGATCGACTGAAGCTTTCTTT. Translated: CASSLEGGSTEAFF.

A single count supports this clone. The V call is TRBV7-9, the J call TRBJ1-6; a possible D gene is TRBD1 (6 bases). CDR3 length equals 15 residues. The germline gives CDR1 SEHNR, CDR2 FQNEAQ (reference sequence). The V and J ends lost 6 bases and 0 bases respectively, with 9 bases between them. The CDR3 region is CASRTGSSYNSPLHF. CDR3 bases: TGTGCCAGCAGAACAGGGAGCTCCTATAATTCACCCCTCCACTTT.

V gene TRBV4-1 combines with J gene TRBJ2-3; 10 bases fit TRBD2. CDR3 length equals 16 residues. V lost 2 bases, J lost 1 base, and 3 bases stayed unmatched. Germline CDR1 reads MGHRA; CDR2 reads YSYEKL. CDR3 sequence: CASSQLAGVGTDTQYF. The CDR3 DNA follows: TGCGCCAGCAGCCAACTAGCGGGAGTGGGCACAGATACGCAGTATTTT.

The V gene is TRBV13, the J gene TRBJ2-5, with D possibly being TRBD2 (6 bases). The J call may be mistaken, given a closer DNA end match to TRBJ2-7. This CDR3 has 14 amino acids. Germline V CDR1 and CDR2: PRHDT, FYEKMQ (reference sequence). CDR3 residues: CASSPGLRDAEQYF. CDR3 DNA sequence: TGTGCCAGCAGCCCGGGACTGAGGGATGCCGAGCAGTACTTC.

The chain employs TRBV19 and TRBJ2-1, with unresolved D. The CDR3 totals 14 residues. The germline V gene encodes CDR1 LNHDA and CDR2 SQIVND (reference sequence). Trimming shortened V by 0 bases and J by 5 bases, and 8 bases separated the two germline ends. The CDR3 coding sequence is TGTGCCAGTAGTATAGAAGGCGGTGACAATGAGCAGTTCTTC. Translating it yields CASSIEGGDNEQFF. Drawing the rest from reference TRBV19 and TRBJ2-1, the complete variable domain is DGGITQSPKYLFRKEGQNVTLSCEQNLNHDAMYWYRQDPGQGLRLIYYSQIVNDFQKGDIAEGYSVSREKKESFPLTVTSAQKNPTAFYLCASSIEGGDNEQFFGPGTRLTVL.

The CDR3 DNA follows: TGTGCCTGGACCGGGACAGGGAACACCGGGGAGCTGTTTTTT. Encoded protein: CAWTGTGNTGELFF. The J gene is TRBJ2-2, the V gene TRBV30, with TRBD1 matching 8 bases. The V gene end was trimmed by 4 bases and the J gene end by 1 base; junction bases not matched to a gene: 2. Germline CDR1 is GTSNPN and CDR2 is SVGIG (reference sequence). The CDR3 length is 14 residues.

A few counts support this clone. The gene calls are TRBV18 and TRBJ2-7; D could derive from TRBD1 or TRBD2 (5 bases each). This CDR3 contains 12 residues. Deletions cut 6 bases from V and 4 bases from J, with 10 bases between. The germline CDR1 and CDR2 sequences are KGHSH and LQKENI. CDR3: CASSGDGYEQYF. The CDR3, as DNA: TGTGCCAGCTCGGGGGATGGTTACGAGCAGTACTTC. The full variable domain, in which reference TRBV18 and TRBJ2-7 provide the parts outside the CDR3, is NAGVMQNPRHLVRRRGQEARLRCSPMKGHSHVYWYRQLPEEGLKFMVYLQKENIIDESGMPKERFSAEFPKEGPSILRIQQVVRGDSAAYFCASSGDGYEQYFGPGTRLTVT.

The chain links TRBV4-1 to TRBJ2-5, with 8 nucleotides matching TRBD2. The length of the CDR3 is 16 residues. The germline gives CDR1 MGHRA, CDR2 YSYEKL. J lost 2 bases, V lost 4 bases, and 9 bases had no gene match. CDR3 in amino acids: CASSLVPGLGQETQYF. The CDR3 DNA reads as TGCGCCAGCAGCCTCGTACCGGGACTAGGGCAAGAGACCCAGTACTTC.

The CDR3 region is CASSLAGTDQETQYF. The CDR3 nucleotides are TGTGCCAGCAGCTTAGCCGGGACAGATCAAGAGACCCAGTACTTC. The rearrangement joins TRBV7-9 to TRBJ2-5; 7 nucleotides match TRBD1. CDR1 and CDR2 from the germline V gene are SEHNR and FQNEAQ (reference sequence). This CDR3 region has 15 residues. Losses at the gene ends were 0 bases for V and 2 bases for J; bases not matched to a gene: 3.

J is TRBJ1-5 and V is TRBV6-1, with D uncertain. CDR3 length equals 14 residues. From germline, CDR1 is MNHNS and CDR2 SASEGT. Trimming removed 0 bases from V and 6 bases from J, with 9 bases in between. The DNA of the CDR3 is TGTGCCAGCAGTGAAGCTATAGGGTTTCAGCCCCAGCATTTT. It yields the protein CASSEAIGFQPQHF.

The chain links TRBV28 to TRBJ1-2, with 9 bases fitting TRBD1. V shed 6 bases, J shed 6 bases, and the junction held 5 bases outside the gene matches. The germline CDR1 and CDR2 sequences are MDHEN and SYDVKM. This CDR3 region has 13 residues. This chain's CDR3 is CASRQQGANGYTF. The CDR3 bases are TGTGCCAGCAGACAACAGGGGGCGAATGGCTACACCTTC.

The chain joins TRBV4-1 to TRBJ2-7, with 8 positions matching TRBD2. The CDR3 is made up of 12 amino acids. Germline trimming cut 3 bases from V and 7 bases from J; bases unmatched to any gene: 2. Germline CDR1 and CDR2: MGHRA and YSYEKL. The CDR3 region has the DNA TGCGCCAGCAGCCACCGCGGGGGGGAGCAGTACTTC. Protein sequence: CASSHRGGEQYF.

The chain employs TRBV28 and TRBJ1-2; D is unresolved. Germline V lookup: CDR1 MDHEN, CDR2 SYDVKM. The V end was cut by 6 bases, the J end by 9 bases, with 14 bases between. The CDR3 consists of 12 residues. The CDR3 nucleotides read TGTGCCAGCAGCCGAGCAGGAAGCAGCTACACCTTC. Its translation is CASSRAGSSYTF.

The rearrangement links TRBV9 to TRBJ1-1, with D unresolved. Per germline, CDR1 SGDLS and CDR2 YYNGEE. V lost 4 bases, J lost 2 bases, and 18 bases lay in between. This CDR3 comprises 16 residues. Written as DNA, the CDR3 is TGTGCCAGCAGCCCCCGCGGGATACCAGGAAACACTGAAGCTTTCTTT. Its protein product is CASSPRGIPGNTEAFF.

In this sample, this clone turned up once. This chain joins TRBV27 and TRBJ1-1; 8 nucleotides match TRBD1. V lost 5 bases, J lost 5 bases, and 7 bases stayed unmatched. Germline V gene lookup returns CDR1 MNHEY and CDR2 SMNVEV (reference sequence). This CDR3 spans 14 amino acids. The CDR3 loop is CASSGQGPGTEAFF. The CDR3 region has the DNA TGTGCCAGCAGTGGACAGGGACCGGGGACTGAAGCTTTCTTT.

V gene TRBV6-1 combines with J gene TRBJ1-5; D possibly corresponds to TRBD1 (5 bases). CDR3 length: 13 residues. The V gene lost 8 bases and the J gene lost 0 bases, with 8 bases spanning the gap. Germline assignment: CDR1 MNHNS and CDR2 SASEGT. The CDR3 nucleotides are TGTGCCAGCCGACAGACTAGCAATCAGCCCCAGCATTTT. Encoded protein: CASRQTSNQPQHF.

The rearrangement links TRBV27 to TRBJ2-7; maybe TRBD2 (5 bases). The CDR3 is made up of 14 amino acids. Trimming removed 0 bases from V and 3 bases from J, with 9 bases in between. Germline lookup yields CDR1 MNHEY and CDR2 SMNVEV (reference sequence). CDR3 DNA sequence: TGTGCCAGCAGTTTATCCCGGACTGACTACGAGCAGTACTTC. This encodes CASSLSRTDYEQYF.

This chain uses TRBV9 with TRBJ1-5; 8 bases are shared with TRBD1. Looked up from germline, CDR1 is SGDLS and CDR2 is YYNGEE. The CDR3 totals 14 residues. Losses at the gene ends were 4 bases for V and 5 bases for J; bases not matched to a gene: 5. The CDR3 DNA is TGTGCCAGCAGCCCCGACAGGGGAGATCAGCCCCAGCATTTT. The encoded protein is CASSPDRGDQPQHF.